This T cell receptor beta chain derives from a study of technical replicates of blood from several donors. The CDR3 loop spans 14 amino acids. CDR1 ENHRY and CDR2 SYGVKD come from the germline V gene. Trimming left V 4 bases short and J 3 bases short, with 13 bases between. Method: immunoSEQ multiplex PCR; TCRdb's copy keeps in-frame clones and lacks some. This table holds some 69,000 clones, about 87% found once. The receptor comes from a human donor in good health. Some clones in this sample may be carry-over from other donors' samples. V and J are TRBV10-3 and TRBJ2-7; tentatively, D is TRBD2 (6 bases). Sequencing was carried out using PBMCs. CDR3 coding DNA: TGTGCCATCAGTGGACCGGGAGATAGCTACGAGCAGTACTTC. It codes for CAISGPGDSYEQYF.